This T cell receptor (beta chain) was identified in a study of control samples from healthy donors and cancer patients. Assay used: immunoSEQ multiplex PCR; TCRdb lists only in-frame clones, some missing. This sample carries some 44,000 clones, around 70% of them seen once, and the ten largest clones take roughly a sixth. Sample: formalin-fixed, paraffin-embedded tissue. This TCR derives from a male donor with melanoma.

CDR3 DNA sequence: TGTGCCAGCAGCACGGATACAGGGACTTACACAGATACGCAGTATTTT. Translating gives CASSTDTGTYTDTQYF. The genes are TRBV7-9 and TRBJ2-3; either TRBD1 or TRBD2 may fit D (6 bases each). V dropped 5 bases and J dropped 2 bases, with 17 bases sitting between them. The CDR3 spans 16 residues. Germline CDR1 is SEHNR and CDR2 is FQNEAQ (reference sequence).